This T cell receptor (beta chain) was identified in a study of OX40 agonist ivuxolimab in advanced cancers. The overall study: Patients were treated with ivuxolimab, an agonistic anti-OX40 (CD134) antibody. One hepatocellular carcinoma and a couple of cutaneous melanoma patients partially responded.

Study outcomes and limitations: Within 6 weeks, CD4+ and CD8+ blood T cells expanded clonally at 0.1 to 3.0 mg/kg.

A remark on this clone: Antigen unknown.

Generated by immunoSEQ multiplex PCR, the TCRdb table keeps only in-frame clones and is missing some. The sample has about 69,000 clones, roughly 84% seen once; the top ten hold 7.9%. The germline gives CDR1 LGHNA, CDR2 YNFKEQ. V lost 0 bases and J 6 bases, leaving 8 bases between the germline ends. The CDR3 covers 14 residues. Autoimmune disease history or systemic immunosuppression excluded patients. Specimen: CD4+ or CD8+ T cells sorted from blood, collected in a trial of the OX40 agonist ivuxolimab. The TCR comes from an adult with an advanced solid tumor such as melanoma, head and neck, liver or kidney cancer. The chain employs TRBV4-2 and TRBJ1-4; no firm D call. The CDR3 DNA reads as TGTGCCAGCAGCCAAGAGGAAGTGGATGAAAAACTGTTTTTT. Translated: CASSQEEVDEKLFF.